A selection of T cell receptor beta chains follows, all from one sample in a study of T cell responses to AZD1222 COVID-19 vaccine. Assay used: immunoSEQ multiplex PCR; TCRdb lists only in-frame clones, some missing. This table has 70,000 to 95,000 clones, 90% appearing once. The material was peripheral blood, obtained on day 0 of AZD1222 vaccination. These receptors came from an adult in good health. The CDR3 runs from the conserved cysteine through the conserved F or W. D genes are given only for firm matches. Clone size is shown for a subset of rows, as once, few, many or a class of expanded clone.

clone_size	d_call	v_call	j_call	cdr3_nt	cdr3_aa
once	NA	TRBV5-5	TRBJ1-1	TGTGCCAGCAGCTTGGAGACGGGGACTTCGAACACTGAAGCTTTCTTT	CASSLETGTSNTEAFF
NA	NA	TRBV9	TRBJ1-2	TGTGCCAGCAGCGTTTCTCGAAACCCATCCCCTGGCTACACCTTC	CASSVSRNPSPGYTF
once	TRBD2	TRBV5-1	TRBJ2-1	TGCGCCAGCAGCGGAAGACGGGGTCCGGGACTAGCGGGGGATCACAATGAGCAGTTCTTC	CASSGRRGPGLAGDHNEQFF
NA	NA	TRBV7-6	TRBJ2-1	TGTGCCAGCCGCCTTAACAGTGCACACAATGAGCAGTTCTTC	CASRLNSAHNEQFF
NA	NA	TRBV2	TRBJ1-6	TGTGCCAGCACCAGACAGACTGATAATTCACCCCTCCACTTT	CASTRQTDNSPLHF
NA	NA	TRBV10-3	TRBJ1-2	TGTGCCTCGACGGACAGCGGGTTTGGGGGCTACACCTTC	CASTDSGFGGYTF
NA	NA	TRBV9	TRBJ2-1	TGTGCCAGCAGCGTAGGGCCTAGCCAAAATGAGCAGTTCTTC	CASSVGPSQNEQFF
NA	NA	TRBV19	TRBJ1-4	TGTGCCAGTAGTCCTCCGGGGGAAGAGGAAAAACTGTTTTTT	CASSPPGEEEKLFF
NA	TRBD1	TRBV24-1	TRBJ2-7	TGTGCCACCAGTAGCGGGACAGGGCATGAGCAGTACTTC	CATSSGTGHEQYF
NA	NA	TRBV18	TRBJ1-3	TGTGCCAGCTCACCACCGGCGGGGCTCGCTGGAAACACCATATATTTT	CASSPPAGLAGNTIYF
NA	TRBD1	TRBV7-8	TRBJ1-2	TGTGCCAGCAGCATCAATACAGGGGGATCTAACTATGGCTACACCTTC	CASSINTGGSNYGYTF
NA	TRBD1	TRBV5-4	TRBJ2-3	TGTGCCAGCAGCTTGGCATTCGCCGGGACAGGGTCTACAGATACGCAGTATTTT	CASSLAFAGTGSTDTQYF
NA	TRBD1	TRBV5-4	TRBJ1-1	TGTGCCAGCAGCGGACAGGTACAGGGAGAAGGGCGAGCTTTCTTT	CASSGQVQGEGRAFF
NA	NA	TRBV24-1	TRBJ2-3	TGTGCCACCAGAGGAACGGGATTGGGCACAGATACGCAGTATTTT	CATRGTGLGTDTQYF
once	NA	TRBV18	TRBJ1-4	TGTGCCAGCTCAGTGGGTGCAACTAATGAAAAACTGTTTTTT	CASSVGATNEKLFF
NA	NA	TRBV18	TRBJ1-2	TGTGCCAGCTCACCCATTTTCCAACCTAACTATGGCTACACCTTC	CASSPIFQPNYGYTF
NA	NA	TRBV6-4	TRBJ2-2	TGTGCCAGCAGGCAGGGCCCCCGAGCCGGGGAGCTGTTTTTT	CASRQGPRAGELFF
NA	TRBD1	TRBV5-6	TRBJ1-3	TGTGCCAGCAGCTTGGACAGGGGTACTGCTGGAAACACCATATATTTT	CASSLDRGTAGNTIYF
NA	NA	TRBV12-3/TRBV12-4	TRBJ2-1	TGTGCCAGTGACGACTCCTCCTACAATGAGCAGTTCTTC	CASDDSSYNEQFF
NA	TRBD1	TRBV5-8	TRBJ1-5	TGTGCCAGCAGCCCTCAGACAGGGGATTATAGCAATCAGCCCCAGCATTTT	CASSPQTGDYSNQPQHF
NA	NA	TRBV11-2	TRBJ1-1	TGTGCCAGCAGCTTAGAATTCGGCAGAATGAACACTGAAGCTTTCTTT	CASSLEFGRMNTEAFF
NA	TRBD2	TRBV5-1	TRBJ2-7	TGCGCCAGCAGGCAAGGGGCGGGGGTATCCTACGAGCAGTACTTC	CASRQGAGVSYEQYF
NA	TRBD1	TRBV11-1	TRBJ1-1	TGTGCCAGCAGCTTGGGGGGACAGGGATTCACTGAAGCTTTCTTT	CASSLGGQGFTEAFF
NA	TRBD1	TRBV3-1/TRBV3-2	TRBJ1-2	TGTGCCAGCAGCCCGGACAGGGGGCCCGACGGCTACACCTTC	CASSPDRGPDGYTF
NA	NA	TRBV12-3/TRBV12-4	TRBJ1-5	TGTGCCAGCAGTTTATCCCAGCCCCAGCATTTT	CASSLSQPQHF
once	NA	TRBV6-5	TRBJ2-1	TGTGCCAGCTATAACGGGCTCACCCTTAATGGTGAGCAGTTCTTC	CASYNGLTLNGEQFF
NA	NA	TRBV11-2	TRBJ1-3	TGTGCCAGCAGCTTAGATCGGATGGGAACGGGAAACACCATATATTTT	CASSLDRMGTGNTIYF
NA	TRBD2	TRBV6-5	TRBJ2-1	TGTGCCAGCACATTAGCGGGAGGGTTGGATGAGCAGTTCTTC	CASTLAGGLDEQFF
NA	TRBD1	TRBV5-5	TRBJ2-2	TGTGCCAGCAGCTTGCAGGGGGCAACCGGGGAGCTGTTTTTT	CASSLQGATGELFF